Listed below are T cell receptor beta chains from one sample, sequenced in a study of molecular identifiers for immune sequencing clone quantification. TCRdb called the PCR reads again in MiXCR, with one record for every CDR3 protein. The data show 460,000 or so distinct CDR3 sequences, 25% seen once. The sequenced sample consisted of naive CD8+ T cells from blood, with Jurkat cell RNA spiked in. The receptors derive from a human donor in good health. Some libraries in this study had Jurkat cell RNA spiked in. The CDR3 runs from the conserved cysteine through the conserved F or W. Each record gives: D gene, clone size, CDR3 length, J gene, V gene, CDR3 DNA, CDR3 protein. A D gene is named only where the DNA matches it firmly. Clone size is given for some rows only: seen once, a few or many times, or a class if the clone is expanded.

>NA|many|14|TRBJ1-1|TRBV7-9
TGTGCCAGCAGCGGATGGACAGAGGGCACTGAAGCTTTCTTT
CASSGWTEGTEAFF
>NA|many|14|TRBJ2-7|TRBV14
TGCGCCAGCAGCCAAGAAGGAAACTCCTACGAGCAGTACTTC
CASSQEGNSYEQYF
>NA|NA|16|TRBJ2-5|TRBV20-1
TGCAGTGCTAGAGTTCCCAGGACAGAAATTTCGGAGACCCAGTACTTC
CSARVPRTEISETQYF
>NA|many|19|TRBJ2-3|TRBV29-1
TGCAGCGTAGACACCATAACGGGAAGGGTCCGGATAAGCACAGATACGCAGTATTTT
CSVDTITGRVRISTDTQYF
>TRBD2|NA|14|TRBJ2-1|TRBV20-1
TGCAGTGCTCGAGGGACTAGCGGGAGCGGTGAGCAGTTCTTC
CSARGTSGSGEQFF
>NA|NA|14|TRBJ1-1|TRBV30
TGTGCCTGGAGTGTACGGGGGCGGGAGACTGAAGCTTTCTTT
CAWSVRGRETEAFF
>NA|NA|13|TRBJ2-7|TRBV6-5
TGTGCCAGCACCCAACTGGGCTCCTACGAGCAGTACTTC
CASTQLGSYEQYF
>NA|many|12|TRBJ2-2|TRBV29-1
TGCAGCGTTCCAACACCCACCGGGGAGCTGTTTTTT
CSVPTPTGELFF
>NA|many|12|TRBJ2-7|TRBV28
TGTGCCAGCTCCACAGACACCTACGAGCAGTACTTC
CASSTDTYEQYF
>NA|NA|14|TRBJ2-7|TRBV13
TGTGCCAGCAGTGCGACGGGGGTCGCCGTAGAGCAGTACTTC
CASSATGVAVEQYF
>NA|NA|15|TRBJ1-4|TRBV6-5
TGTGCCAGCAGTTGCTCAGGGGACCTTAATGAAAAACTGTTTTTT
CASSCSGDLNEKLFF
>TRBD1|NA|15|TRBJ2-2|TRBV7-6
TGTGCCAGCAGCTTCCAAGGGGGCGGATCCGGGGAGCTGTTTTTT
CASSFQGGGSGELFF
>NA|NA|15|TRBJ2-1|TRBV13
TGTGCCAGCAGAATTTTCTCCGGGGCCCCAGGTGAGCAGTTCTTC
CASRIFSGAPGEQFF
>TRBD1|many|12|TRBJ1-2|TRBV5-1
TGCGCCATCCTAGGACAGGGAGGAGGCTACACCTTC
CAILGQGGGYTF